Shown below are 21 T cell receptor beta chains from a single sample sequenced in a study of response to subunit inactivated influenza vaccine. TCRdb reprocessed the RT-PCR reads with MiXCR, giving one entry per CDR3 protein. Counted here are over 750,000 distinct CDR3 sequences, over 20% occurring once; the ten biggest clones make up 10%. The specimen comprised PBMCs from blood, sampled less than 6 days after vaccination. These receptors all come from a man in his fifties or sixties who received an inactivated influenza vaccine.

This clonotype was seen ten or more times. The chain links TRBV12-3 or TRBV12-4 to TRBJ2-3, with TRBD2 as a possible D gene (5 bases). The CDR3 has 16 residues. V shed 2 bases and J shed 1 base, with 13 bases lying between them. DNA of the CDR3: TGTGCCAGCAGTTTATACCGGGATCGGGGCACAGATACGCAGTATTTT. Its protein is CASSLYRDRGTDTQYF.

This clonotype was observed a few times. This rearrangement joins TRBV6-1 to TRBJ1-6; the D gene is possibly TRBD1 (5 bases). Germline CDR1 reads MNHNS; CDR2 reads SASEGT. CDR3 length: 13 residues. V lost 8 bases, J lost 6 bases, and 11 bases lay in between. CDR3 sequence reads: CASSLGVNSPLHF. CDR3 sequence (DNA): TGTGCCAGCTCCCTGGGGGTTAATTCACCCCTCCACTTT.

This clonotype was observed a few times. The chain links TRBV29-1 to TRBJ2-5; D is tentatively TRBD1 or TRBD2 (5 bases each). This CDR3 spans 11 amino acids. With 3 bases removed from V and 9 bases from J, the gap between germline ends came to 11 bases. Germline V gives CDR1 SQVTM, CDR2 ANQGSEA. In DNA form, the CDR3 reads TGCAGCGTTGAGAGGGGAAGGTCCCAGTACTTC. It codes for CSVERGRSQYF.

This rearrangement joins TRBV12-3 or TRBV12-4 to TRBJ1-1; D uncertain. The CDR3 is made up of 11 amino acids. Deletions cut 5 bases from V and 8 bases from J, with 9 bases between. Written as DNA, the CDR3 is TGTGCCAGCAGTACCTACGAAGAAGCTTTCTTT. Translation: CASSTYEEAFF.

The gene calls are TRBV4-1 and TRBJ2-1; 11 bases are a match to TRBD2. The CDR3 runs 20 residues. Trimming took 2 bases from V and 5 from J; bases not matched to a gene: 17. CDR1 is MGHRA and CDR2 is YSYEKL in the germline V gene. CDR3 nucleotide sequence: TGCGCCAGCAGCCAAAGAAGCGAGTTTTCGGCTAGCGGGAGGAACAATGAGCAGTTCTTC. It encodes CASSQRSEFSASGRNNEQFF.

This clonotype was observed a few times. This chain joins TRBV28 and TRBJ2-3, with a possible D match to TRBD2 (5 bases). V was clipped by 7 bases and J by 0 bases, with 11 bases between them. This CDR3 has 14 amino acids. The germline gives CDR1 MDHEN, CDR2 SYDVKM. For the CDR3, the DNA is TGTGCCAGCACCCGAGGGCTCAGCACAGATACGCAGTATTTT. Protein: CASTRGLSTDTQYF.

This chain connects TRBV29-1 to TRBJ2-7; 7 positions agree with TRBD1. CDR1 is SQVTM, CDR2 ANQGSEA, per germline. Losses at the gene ends were 7 bases for V and 2 bases for J; bases not matched to a gene: 11. The CDR3 spans 14 residues. The CDR3: CSASSSGTAYEQYF. CDR3 nucleotides: TGCAGCGCTTCCTCTTCCGGGACAGCCTACGAGCAGTACTTC.

This chain uses TRBV5-5 with TRBJ1-1, with D unclear. CDR1 is SGHKS, CDR2 YYEKEE, per germline (reference sequence). This CDR3 region has 13 residues. The ends were cut back, 0 bases at V and 8 bases at J, with 11 bases in the middle. CDR3 protein: CASSLAVPTEAFF. The CDR3 DNA sequence: TGTGCCAGCAGCTTGGCGGTACCGACGGAAGCTTTCTTT.

This chain connects TRBV20-1 to TRBJ1-5; 9 bases line up with TRBD1. This CDR3 comprises 14 residues. The germline CDR1 and CDR2 sequences are DFQATT and SNEGSKA (reference sequence). With 6 bases clipped from V and 6 bases from J, the junction kept 9 bases outside the gene matches. The DNA for the CDR3 is TGCAGTGCAAGACCGGGACAGGGTGGTCAGCCCCAGCATTTT. It specifies CSARPGQGGQPQHF.

The rearrangement joins TRBV6-5 to TRBJ2-3, with 9 bases lining up with TRBD2. Germline values: CDR1 MNHEY, CDR2 SVGAGI. The V and J ends lost 0 bases and 4 bases, in that order; junction bases with no gene match: 2. This CDR3 has 15 amino acids. The CDR3 loop reads CASSYSRGRADTQYF. CDR3 bases: TGTGCCAGCAGTTACTCGCGCGGGAGGGCAGATACGCAGTATTTT.

V and J are TRBV6-2 or TRBV6-3 and TRBJ2-2; TRBD2 might be the D (7 bases). Germline V lookup: CDR1 MNHEY, CDR2 SVGEGT. The V gene lost 5 bases and the J gene lost 4 bases, with 11 bases spanning the gap. The CDR3 is 14 residues long. The CDR3 loop is CASSPRGATGELFF. CDR3 DNA sequence: TGTGCCAGCAGTCCACGGGGGGCCACCGGGGAGCTGTTTTTT.

This clonotype was observed a few times. V gene TRBV12-3 or TRBV12-4 combines with J gene TRBJ2-3; 10 bases are a match to TRBD1. The CDR3 totals 18 residues. The ends lost 6 bases at V and 3 bases at J; junction bases unmatched: 15. CDR3 region: CASRQDRGRLLWTDTQYF. The CDR3 DNA follows: TGTGCCAGCAGACAAGACAGGGGGCGACTCTTATGGACAGATACGCAGTATTTT.

V is TRBV6-2 or TRBV6-3 and J is TRBJ2-4; a possible D gene is TRBD2 (6 bases). The CDR3 length is 16 residues. Trimming cost V 5 bases and J 0 bases, with 14 bases left between them. Germline V lookup: CDR1 MNHEY, CDR2 SVGEGT. DNA for the CDR3: TGTGCCAGCAGTACCATACTAGCTTTAGCCAAAAACATTCAGTACTTC. Translation gives CASSTILALAKNIQYF.

This clonotype was seen a handful of times. The rearrangement joins TRBV2 to TRBJ2-1, with TRBD1 matching over 9 bases. The CDR3 spans 14 residues. V trimming: 8 bases; J trimming: 2 bases; junction bases outside the gene matches: 4. From germline, CDR1 is SNHLY and CDR2 FYNNEI. The CDR3 spells CASGRDRAYNEQFF. DNA of the CDR3: TGTGCCAGCGGCCGGGACAGGGCCTACAATGAGCAGTTCTTC.

V gene TRBV3-1 combines with J gene TRBJ2-7; D remains unclear. Germline CDR1 LGHDT, CDR2 YNNKEL (reference sequence). The CDR3 length is 14 residues. Trimming removed 5 bases from V and 6 bases from J, with 17 bases in between. The CDR3 loop is CASSYRGSWGEQYF. CDR3 in DNA: TGTGCCAGCAGCTACCGCGGATCTTGGGGCGAGCAGTACTTC.

This clonotype was seen more than once but under ten times. This rearrangement joins TRBV4-3 to TRBJ2-5; D gene uncertain. V was cut by 0 bases and J by 7 bases, with 15 bases left in between. Germline V gene lookup returns CDR1 LGHNA and CDR2 YSLEER. The CDR3 has 15 amino acids. The CDR3 sequence is CASSQDWFSKGTQYF. CDR3 DNA: TGCGCCAGCAGCCAAGATTGGTTCTCGAAAGGGACCCAGTACTTC.

The chain combines TRBV29-1 with TRBJ2-1; D is tentatively TRBD1 or TRBD2 (5 bases each). The CDR3 sequence is 14 residues long. V was pared by 6 bases and J by 2 bases, with 14 bases between. Germline lookup yields CDR1 SQVTM and CDR2 ANQGSEA. The CDR3 region has the DNA TGCAGCGTCCGCGAGGGGCCCACCTACAATGAGCAGTTCTTC. It yields the protein CSVREGPTYNEQFF.

This chain links TRBV7-2 with TRBJ2-1; 9 nucleotides line up with TRBD2. With 5 bases clipped from V and 6 bases from J, the junction kept 8 bases outside the gene matches. Germline V gene data show CDR1 as SGHTA and CDR2 as FQGNSA. The CDR3 spans 15 residues. Here the CDR3 reads CASSRSAGGVNEQFF. The CDR3 DNA is TGTGCCAGCAGCCGTAGTGCGGGGGGGGTCAATGAGCAGTTCTTC.

V and J are TRBV11-2 and TRBJ2-5; D is undetermined. The germline V and J ends were trimmed by 4 bases and 1 base, with 16 bases remaining between them. This CDR3 comprises 16 residues. CDR1 and CDR2 from the germline V gene are SGHAT and FQNNGV. Here the CDR3 reads CASSSERLNTQETQYF. The DNA for the CDR3 is TGTGCCAGCAGCTCCGAGCGACTTAACACCCAAGAGACCCAGTACTTC.

On this clonotype: Being one base from a much bigger clone, this may be a read error. The chain has TRBV20-1 and TRBJ2-7; 11 bases map to TRBD2. The ends lost 3 bases at V and 6 bases at J; junction bases unmatched: 7. Germline V lookup: CDR1 DFQATT, CDR2 SNEGSKA (reference sequence). The CDR3 extends over 14 amino acids. The CDR3 DNA is TGCAGTGCTAGGCGGCTAGCGGGAGGTTGCGAGCAGTACTTC. Protein product: CSARRLAGGCEQYF.

This clonotype showed up just a few times. This chain joins TRBV12-3 or TRBV12-4 and TRBJ2-5; 7 bases fit TRBD1. V lost 6 bases, J lost 1 base, and 5 bases stayed unmatched. This CDR3 spans 14 amino acids. For the CDR3, the DNA is TGTGCCAGCAGAGAGACAGGGCCCCAAGAGACCCAGTACTTC. Amino acid sequence: CASRETGPQETQYF.